The 5 T cell receptor beta chains below come from one sample, sequenced in a study of cytomegalovirus exposure and HLA in healthy donors. Use of 60 Vbeta and 13 Jbeta primers characterized the PCR. This table comes from immunoSEQ multiplex PCR, and its TCRdb copy is limited to in-frame clones, with some not included. The sample yields around 150,000 clones, around 77% seen once. Sample: PBMCs. These receptors were taken from a man aged 25-40 years in good health.

The chain couples TRBV10-3 to TRBJ2-6, with 11 bases lining up with TRBD1. Germline lookup yields CDR1 ENHRY and CDR2 SYGVKD. The CDR3 has 22 amino acids. J was trimmed by 0 bases and V by 6 bases; bases with no gene match: 19. As DNA, the CDR3 is TGTGCCATCAGAGCCGGGACAGGGGGATTGGGGGCCTCCAGCTCTGGGGCCAACGTCCTGACTTTC. This gives the protein CAIRAGTGGLGASSSGANVLTF.

This chain uses TRBV25-1 with TRBJ2-5; 12 nucleotides agree with TRBD2. The J call may be mistaken, given a closer DNA end match to TRBJ2-7. The CDR3 length is 15 residues. Germline lookup yields CDR1 MGHDK and CDR2 SYGVNS. The CDR3 region is CASSDGLAGTYEQYF. CDR3 nucleotides: TGTGCCAGCAGTGACGGACTAGCGGGGACCTACGAGCAGTACTTC.

CDR3 in amino acids: CSVRGEEGSYNEQFF. The CDR3 nucleotides are TGCAGCGTCCGGGGGGAGGAGGGCTCCTACAATGAGCAGTTCTTC. The chain links TRBV29-1 to TRBJ2-1, with 7 bases identical to TRBD2. The junction had 8 bases not matched to a gene; V was cut back by 6 bases and J by 0 bases. This CDR3 region has 15 residues. In germline, CDR1 is SQVTM, CDR2 ANQGSEA.

The rearrangement joins TRBV25-1 to TRBJ2-2, with TRBD2 matching over 7 bases. The CDR3 totals 18 residues. V shed 9 bases and J 6 bases; nucleotides not matched to a gene: 22. From germline, CDR1 is MGHDK and CDR2 SYGVNS. The CDR3: CASAPGTIISNPPGELFF. CDR3 sequence (DNA): TGTGCCAGTGCTCCCGGGACTATCATATCGAACCCCCCCGGGGAGCTGTTTTTT.

The rearrangement joins TRBV27 to TRBJ1-2, with D maybe TRBD1 (5 bases). Trimming cost V 3 bases and J 0 bases, with 11 bases left between them. CDR1 and CDR2 from the germline V gene are MNHEY and SMNVEV (reference sequence). CDR3 size: 15 residues. Written as DNA, the CDR3 is TGTGCCAGCAGTTTTCTTGGGGACTCTAACTATGGCTACACCTTC. The encoded protein is CASSFLGDSNYGYTF.